The clone carrying this T cell receptor (beta chain) came up a few times. Its target is unknown. This sample was taken from a study of T cell repertoires in cytomegalovirus infection. Overall study context: Both CMV infection and a matching HLA type were indicated by public TCR beta signatures.

TCRdb ran MiXCR on the reads and lists one entry per CDR3 protein. This table holds about 890,000 distinct CDR3 sequences, roughly 31% found once. Study results and caveats: HLA-C-restricted, CMV-specific TCR beta clonotypes were dominant ex vivo. Identification of carriers of CMV plus the relevant HLA was performed using cumulative public TCR beta family frequency.

V gave up 8 bases and J gave up 8 bases; unmatched junction bases: 5. Germline CDR1 is MNHEY and CDR2 is SVGEGT. The length of the CDR3 is 14 residues. The source was cultured CD8+ T cells from PBMCs, collected from culture after CMV antigen stimulation. The gene calls are TRBV6-2 or TRBV6-3 and TRBJ2-1, with 14 bases matching TRBD2. The receptor comes from a human donor in good health (CMV status not recorded). Some clones in this sample may be carry-over from other donors' samples. CDR3 DNA sequence: TGTGCCAGCGAGACTAGCGGGGGGGCCCATGAGCAGTTCTTC. Its protein is CASETSGGAHEQFF.